This T cell receptor (beta chain) originates from a study of shared clonotypes between healthy human individuals. Some clones are missing from TCRdb's copy, which holds only in-frame ones; the method was immunoSEQ multiplex PCR. The table lists 1.6 million or so clones, approximately 98.5% of them singletons. With 3 bases clipped from V and 3 bases from J, the junction kept 16 bases outside the gene matches. Germline lookup yields CDR1 MGHRA and CDR2 YSYEKL. CDR3 size: 18 residues. The chain has TRBV4-1 and TRBJ1-2; 7 bases map to TRBD1. The TCR was taken from a man in his thirties or forties in good health. Sequencing used naive CD4+ T cells sorted from blood. The subset here: CD45RA+ positively selected. CDR3 nucleotides: TGCGCCAGCAGCCAGTCCAGGACAGGTTCCAAACTCGACTATGGCTACACCTTC. Its translation is CASSQSRTGSKLDYGYTF.